This T cell receptor beta chain appears in the sequencing data of a study of OX40 agonist ivuxolimab in advanced cancers. Looking at the study overall: Ivuxolimab was a fully human IgG2 agonistic monoclonal antibody targeting the costimulatory receptor OX40 (CD134). Intravenous ivuxolimab was administered to patients every 2 weeks at six dose levels: 0.01, 0.1, 0.3, 1.5, 3 and 10 mg/kg. Among the roughly 50 dose-escalation patients, around 20 had hepatocellular carcinoma, around 15 melanoma, 9 renal cell carcinoma and 9 head and neck cancer. A male proportion of 82.7% and a mean age of about 60 years, ranging from 23 to 79, were recorded for the dose-escalation cohort. Patients were allowed to have had prior anti-PD-1, anti-PD-L1 or anti-CTLA-4 therapy, and 40% to 45% of the dose-escalation patients had previously received checkpoint inhibitors. Partial responses occurred in three dose-escalation patients, of whom one had hepatocellular carcinoma and two had cutaneous melanoma. The point of sequencing TCRbeta in the periphery was to test whether ivuxolimab changed TCR sequence diversity and drove clonal T-cell expansion. The paper covers the monotherapy dose-escalation part of the phase I ivuxolimab trial, which included N ≈ 52 patients.

Genomic DNA was isolated from the sorted cells so that the TCRbeta CDR3 region could be sequenced. The immunoSEQ Assay was used for sequencing of TCRbeta CDR3 regions. This immuneACCESS table, as held by TCRdb, lists in-frame sequences with V and J called but not all clones. Of the missing ones, under half trace to an unresolved V gene in checked studies; the others have no known cause. The sample table contains 100,000 to 150,000 clones; only one count was recorded for over 85% of them. The top ten clonotypes cover approximately 0.15% of the sample. The paper's findings and limits, for the study overall: At doses of 0.1 to 3.0 mg/kg, clonal expansion of both CD4+ and CD8+ T cells in blood was seen between baseline and week 6. Low levels of normalized T-cell clonal expansion were also seen in some nonresponding patients. After ivuxolimab, more expanded clones were found on average in CD8+ T cells than in CD4+ T cells. In partial responders in the 0.1-3.0 mg/kg groups, normalized peripheral clonal expansion was found to be among the lowest, especially among CD8+ T cells. Antigen specificity was not determined for the clonally expanded peripheral T cells.

Patients with a history of autoimmune disease or receiving systemic immunosuppression were excluded from the trial. Peripheral blood for TCR sequencing was collected from all dose cohorts at baseline, on cycle 4 day 1, and on cycle 7 day 1. Samples were obtained from an open-label, multicenter, first-in-human phase I dose-escalation trial of ivuxolimab. Adults with locally advanced or metastatic melanoma, renal cell carcinoma, hepatocellular carcinoma or head and neck squamous cell carcinoma were enrolled in the trial. Before TCR sequencing, CD4+ and CD8+ T cells were separately sorted from peripheral blood. Trimming takes 4 bases from V and 2 bases from J, and the germline ends sit 6 bases apart. CDR1 SGHRS and CDR2 YFSETQ are derived from the germline V gene. The CDR3 starts with the cysteine, ends with the phenylalanine, and has 12 residues. The retained sequence is limited to the CDR3, 36 bases, with the frame set at the first base.

Points on this clone: Its antigen has not been determined. Per-base qualities were not stored, and no clone one base away is much larger.

The source material was CD4+ or CD8+ T cells sorted from blood, sampled in a trial of the OX40 agonist ivuxolimab. The sequence is built from TRBV5-1 and TRBJ1-2, with no confidently assigned D gene. The sequence was collected from an adult with an advanced solid tumor such as melanoma, head and neck, liver or kidney cancer. The sequenced DNA: TGCGCCAGCAGCCAAGACAACTATGGCTACACCTTC. Translated, it gives CASSQDNYGYTF.